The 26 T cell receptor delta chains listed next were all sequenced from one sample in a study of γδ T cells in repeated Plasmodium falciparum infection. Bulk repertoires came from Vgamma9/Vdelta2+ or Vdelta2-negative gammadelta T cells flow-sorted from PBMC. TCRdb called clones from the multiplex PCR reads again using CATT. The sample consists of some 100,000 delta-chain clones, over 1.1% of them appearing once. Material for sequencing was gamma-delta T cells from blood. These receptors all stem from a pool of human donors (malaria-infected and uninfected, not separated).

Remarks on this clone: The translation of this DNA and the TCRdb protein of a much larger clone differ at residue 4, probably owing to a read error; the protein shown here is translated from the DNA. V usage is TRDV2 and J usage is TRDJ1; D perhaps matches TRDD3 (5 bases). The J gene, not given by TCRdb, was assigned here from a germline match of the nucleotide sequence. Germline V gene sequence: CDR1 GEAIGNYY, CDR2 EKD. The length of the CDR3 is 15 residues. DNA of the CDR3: TGTGCCTGTGTCACCGGGGGCTTGTACACCGATAAACTCATCTTT. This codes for CACVTGGLYTDKLIF.

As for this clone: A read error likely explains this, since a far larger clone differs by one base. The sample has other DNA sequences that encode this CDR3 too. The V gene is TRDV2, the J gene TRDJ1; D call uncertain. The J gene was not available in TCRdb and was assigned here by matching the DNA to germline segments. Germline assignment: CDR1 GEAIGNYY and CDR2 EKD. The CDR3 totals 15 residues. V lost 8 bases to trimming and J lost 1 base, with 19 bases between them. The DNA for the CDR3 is TGTGCCTACCGTAGCACCGGACAACCCACCGATAAACTCATCTTT. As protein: CAYRSTGQPTDKLIF.

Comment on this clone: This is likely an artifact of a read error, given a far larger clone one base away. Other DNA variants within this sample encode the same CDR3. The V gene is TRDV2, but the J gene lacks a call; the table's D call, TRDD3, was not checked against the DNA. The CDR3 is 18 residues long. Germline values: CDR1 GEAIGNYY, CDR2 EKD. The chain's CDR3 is CACDGVGVHSWDTRQMFF. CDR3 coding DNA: TGTGCCTGTGACGGAGTGGGGGTCCACTCCTGGGACACCCGACAGATGTTCTTC.

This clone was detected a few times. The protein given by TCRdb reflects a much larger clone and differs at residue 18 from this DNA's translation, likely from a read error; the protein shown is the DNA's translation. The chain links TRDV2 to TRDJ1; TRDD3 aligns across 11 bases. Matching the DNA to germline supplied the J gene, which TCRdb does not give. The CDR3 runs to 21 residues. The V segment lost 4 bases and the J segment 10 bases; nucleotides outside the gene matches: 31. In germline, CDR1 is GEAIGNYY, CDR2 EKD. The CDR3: CACDIIGGSPGGYFKGHRLIF. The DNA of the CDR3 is TGTGCCTGTGATATAATAGGCGGCTCGCCTGGGGGATACTTCAAGGGTCATAGACTCATCTTT.

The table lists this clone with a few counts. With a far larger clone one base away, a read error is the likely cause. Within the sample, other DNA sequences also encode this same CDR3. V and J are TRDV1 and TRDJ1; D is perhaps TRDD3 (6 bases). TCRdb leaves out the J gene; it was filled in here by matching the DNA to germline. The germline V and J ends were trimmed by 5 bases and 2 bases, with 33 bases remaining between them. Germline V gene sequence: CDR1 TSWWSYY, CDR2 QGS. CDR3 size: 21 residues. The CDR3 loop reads CALGPPWGRWGGAGETDKLIF. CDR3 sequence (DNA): TGTGCTCTTGGGCCACCCTGGGGACGATGGGGGGGCGCGGGGGAGACCGATAAACTCATCTTT.

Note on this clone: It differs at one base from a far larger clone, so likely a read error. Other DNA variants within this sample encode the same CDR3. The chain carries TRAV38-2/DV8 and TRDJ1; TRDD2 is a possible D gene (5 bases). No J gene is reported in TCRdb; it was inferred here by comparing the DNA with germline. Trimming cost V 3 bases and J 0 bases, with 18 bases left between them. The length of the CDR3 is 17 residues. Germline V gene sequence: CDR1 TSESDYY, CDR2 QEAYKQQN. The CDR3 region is CAYRTHPTAPYTDKLIF. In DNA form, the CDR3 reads TGTGCTTATAGGACCCACCCTACGGCTCCCTACACCGATAAACTCATCTTT.

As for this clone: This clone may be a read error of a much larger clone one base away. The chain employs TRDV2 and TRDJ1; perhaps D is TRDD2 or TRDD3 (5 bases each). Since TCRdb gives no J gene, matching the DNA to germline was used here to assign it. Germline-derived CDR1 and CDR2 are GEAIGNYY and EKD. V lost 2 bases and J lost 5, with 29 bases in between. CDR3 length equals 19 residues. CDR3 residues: CACDILPSSGAGWVDKLIF. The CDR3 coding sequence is TGTGCCTGTGACATTCTCCCTTCGTCGGGGGCTGGCTGGGTTGATAAACTCATCTTT.

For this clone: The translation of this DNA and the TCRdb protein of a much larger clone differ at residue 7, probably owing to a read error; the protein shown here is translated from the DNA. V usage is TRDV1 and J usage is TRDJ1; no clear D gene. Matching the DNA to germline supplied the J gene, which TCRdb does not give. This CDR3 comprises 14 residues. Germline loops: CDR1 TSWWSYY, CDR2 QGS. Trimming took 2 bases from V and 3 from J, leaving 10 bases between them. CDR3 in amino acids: CALGEWLGADKLIF. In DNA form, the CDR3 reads TGTGCTCTTGGGGAATGGCTTGGCGCCGATAAACTCATCTTT.

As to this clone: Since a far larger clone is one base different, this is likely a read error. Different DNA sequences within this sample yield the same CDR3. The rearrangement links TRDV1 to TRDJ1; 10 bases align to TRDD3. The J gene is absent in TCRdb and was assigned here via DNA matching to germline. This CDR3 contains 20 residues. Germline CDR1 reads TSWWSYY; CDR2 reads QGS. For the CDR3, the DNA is TGCGCTCTTGGGGAACTACGACCAGACTGGGGGATCAAGTACACCGATAAACTCATCTTT. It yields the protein CALGELRPDWGIKYTDKLIF.

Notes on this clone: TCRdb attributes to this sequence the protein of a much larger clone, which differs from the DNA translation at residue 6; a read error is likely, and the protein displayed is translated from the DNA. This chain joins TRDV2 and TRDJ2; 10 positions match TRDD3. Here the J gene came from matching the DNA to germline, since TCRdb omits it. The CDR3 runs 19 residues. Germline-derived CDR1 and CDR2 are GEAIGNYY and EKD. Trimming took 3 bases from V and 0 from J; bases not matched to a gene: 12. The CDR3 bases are TGTGCCTGTGACCCCATGGGGGTGGGGGATACACCTTTGACAGCACAACTCTTCTTT. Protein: CACDPMGVGDTPLTAQLFF.

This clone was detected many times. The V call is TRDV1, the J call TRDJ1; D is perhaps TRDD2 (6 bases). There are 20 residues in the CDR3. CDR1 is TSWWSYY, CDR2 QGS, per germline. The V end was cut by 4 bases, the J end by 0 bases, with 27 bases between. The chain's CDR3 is CALGVNASGILRRYTDKLIF. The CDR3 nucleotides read TGTGCTCTTGGGGTTAATGCTTCTGGGATCCTACGGAGGTACACCGATAAACTCATCTTT.

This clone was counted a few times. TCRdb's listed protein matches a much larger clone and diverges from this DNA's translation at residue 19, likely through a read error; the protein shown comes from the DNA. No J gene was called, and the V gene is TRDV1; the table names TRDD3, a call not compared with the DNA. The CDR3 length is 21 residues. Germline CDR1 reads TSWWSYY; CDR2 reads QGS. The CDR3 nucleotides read TGTGCTCTTGGGGATGGTTATAGACAGGGATACGGTTTTTATTTGACCGATAAATTCATCTTT. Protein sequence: CALGDGYRQGYGFYLTDKFIF.

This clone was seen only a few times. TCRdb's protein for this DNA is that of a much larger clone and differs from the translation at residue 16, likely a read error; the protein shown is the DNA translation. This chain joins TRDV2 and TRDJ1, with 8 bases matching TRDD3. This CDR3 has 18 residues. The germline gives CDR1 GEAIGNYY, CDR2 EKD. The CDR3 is CACDTVSGGRTLSNKPIF. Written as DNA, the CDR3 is TGTGCCTGTGACACCGTTTCTGGGGGAAGAACGCTATCAAATAAACCCATCTTT.

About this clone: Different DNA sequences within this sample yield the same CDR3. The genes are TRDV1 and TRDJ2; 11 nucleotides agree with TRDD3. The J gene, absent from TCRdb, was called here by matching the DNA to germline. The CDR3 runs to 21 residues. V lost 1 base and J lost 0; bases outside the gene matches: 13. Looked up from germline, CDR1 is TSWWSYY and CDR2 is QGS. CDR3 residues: CALGERKVLGDTGALTAQLFF. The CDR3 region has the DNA TGTGCTCTTGGGGAACGGAAGGTGCTGGGGGATACAGGGGCTTTGACAGCACAACTCTTCTTT.

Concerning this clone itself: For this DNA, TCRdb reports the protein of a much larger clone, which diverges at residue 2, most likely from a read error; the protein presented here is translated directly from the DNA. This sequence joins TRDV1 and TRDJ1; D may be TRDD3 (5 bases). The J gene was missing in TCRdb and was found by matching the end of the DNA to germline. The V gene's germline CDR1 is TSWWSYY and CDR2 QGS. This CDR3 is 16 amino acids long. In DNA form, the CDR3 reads TGTTCTCTTGGGATCGAACAGCCCGCATACACCGATAAACTCATCTTT. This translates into CSLGIEQPAYTDKLIF.

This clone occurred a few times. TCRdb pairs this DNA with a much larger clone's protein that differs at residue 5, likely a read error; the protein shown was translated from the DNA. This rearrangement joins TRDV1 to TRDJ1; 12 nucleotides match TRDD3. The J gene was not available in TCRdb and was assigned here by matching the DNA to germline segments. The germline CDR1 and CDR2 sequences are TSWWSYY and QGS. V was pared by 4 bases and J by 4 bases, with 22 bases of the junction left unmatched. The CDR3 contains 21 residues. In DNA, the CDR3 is TGTGCTCTTGGGGGACCCCTCTTCTACTGGGGGATACCGATTCTCGGCGATAAACTCATCTTT. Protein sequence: CALGGPLFYWGIPILGDKLIF.

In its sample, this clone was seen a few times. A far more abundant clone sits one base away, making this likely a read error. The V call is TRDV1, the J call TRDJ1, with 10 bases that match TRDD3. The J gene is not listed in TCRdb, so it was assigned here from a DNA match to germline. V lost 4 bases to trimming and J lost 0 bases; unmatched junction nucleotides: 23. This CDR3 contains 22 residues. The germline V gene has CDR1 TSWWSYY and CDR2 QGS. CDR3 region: CALGGHTSYAGGYGPYTDKLIF. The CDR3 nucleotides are TGTGCTCTTGGGGGGCATACTTCCTACGCTGGGGGATATGGACCGTACACCGATAAACTCATCTTT.

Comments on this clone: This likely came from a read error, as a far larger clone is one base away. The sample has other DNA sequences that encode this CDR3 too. Written as DNA, the CDR3 is TGTGCCTGTGACCGATTACTGGGGGAAACCGACAAACTCATCTTT. As protein: CACDRLLGETDKLIF. This chain connects TRDV2 to TRDJ1; 9 bases align to TRDD3. This CDR3 is built from 15 residues. The germline V gene encodes CDR1 GEAIGNYY and CDR2 EKD.

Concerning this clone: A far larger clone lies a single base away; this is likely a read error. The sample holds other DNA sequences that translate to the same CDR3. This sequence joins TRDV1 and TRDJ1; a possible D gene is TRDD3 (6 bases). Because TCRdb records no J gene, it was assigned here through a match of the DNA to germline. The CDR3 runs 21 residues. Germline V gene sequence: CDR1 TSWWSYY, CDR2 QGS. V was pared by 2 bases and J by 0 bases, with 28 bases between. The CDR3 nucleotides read TGTGCTCTTGGGGAATCTACACATAACCTTGGGTGGGGGGAGAACACCGATAAACTCATCTTT. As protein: CALGESTHNLGWGENTDKLIF.

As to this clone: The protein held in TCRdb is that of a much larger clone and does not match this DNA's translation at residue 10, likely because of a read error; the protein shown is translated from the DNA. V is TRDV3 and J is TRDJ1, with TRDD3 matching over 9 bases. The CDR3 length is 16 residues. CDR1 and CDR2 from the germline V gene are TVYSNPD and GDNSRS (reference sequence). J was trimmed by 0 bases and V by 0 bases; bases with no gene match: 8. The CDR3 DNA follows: TGTGCCTTTAGCGGAGGGGGATACTCCCACACCGATAAACTCATCTTT. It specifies CAFSGGGYSHTDKLIF.

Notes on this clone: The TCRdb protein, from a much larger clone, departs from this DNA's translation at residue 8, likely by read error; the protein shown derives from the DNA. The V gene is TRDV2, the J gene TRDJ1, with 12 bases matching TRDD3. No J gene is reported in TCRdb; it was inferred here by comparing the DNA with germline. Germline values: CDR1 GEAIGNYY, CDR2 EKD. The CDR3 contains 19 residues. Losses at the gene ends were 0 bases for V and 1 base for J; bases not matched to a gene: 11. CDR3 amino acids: CACDTTPALGDTATDKLIF. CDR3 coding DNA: TGTGCCTGTGACACCACTCCCGCACTGGGGGATACTGCCACCGATAAACTCATCTTT.

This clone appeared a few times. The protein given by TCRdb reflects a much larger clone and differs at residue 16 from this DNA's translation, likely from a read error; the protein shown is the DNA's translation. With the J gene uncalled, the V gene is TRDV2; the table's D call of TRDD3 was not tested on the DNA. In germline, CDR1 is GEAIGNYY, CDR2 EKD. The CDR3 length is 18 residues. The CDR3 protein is CACDVLGDSSWDTRQIFF. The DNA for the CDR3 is TGTGCCTGTGATGTACTGGGGGATAGCTCCTGGGACACCCGACAGATATTTTTC.

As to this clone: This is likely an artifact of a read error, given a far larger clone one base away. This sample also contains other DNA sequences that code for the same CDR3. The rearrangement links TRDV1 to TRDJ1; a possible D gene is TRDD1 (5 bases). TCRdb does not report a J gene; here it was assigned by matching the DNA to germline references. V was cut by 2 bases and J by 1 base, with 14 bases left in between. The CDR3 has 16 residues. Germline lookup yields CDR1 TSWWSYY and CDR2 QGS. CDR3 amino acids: CALGEEEISLTDKLIF. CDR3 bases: TGTGCTCTTGGGGAAGAAGAAATCTCCCTCACCGATAAACTCATCTTT.

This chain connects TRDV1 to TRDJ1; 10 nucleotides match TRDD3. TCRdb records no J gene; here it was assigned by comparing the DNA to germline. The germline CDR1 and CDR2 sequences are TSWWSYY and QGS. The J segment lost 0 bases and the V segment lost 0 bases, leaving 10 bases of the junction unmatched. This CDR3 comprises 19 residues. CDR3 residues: CALGELALGGYHDTDKLIF. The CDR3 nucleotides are TGTGCTCTTGGGGAACTGGCTCTTGGGGGATACCACGACACCGATAAACTCATCTTT.

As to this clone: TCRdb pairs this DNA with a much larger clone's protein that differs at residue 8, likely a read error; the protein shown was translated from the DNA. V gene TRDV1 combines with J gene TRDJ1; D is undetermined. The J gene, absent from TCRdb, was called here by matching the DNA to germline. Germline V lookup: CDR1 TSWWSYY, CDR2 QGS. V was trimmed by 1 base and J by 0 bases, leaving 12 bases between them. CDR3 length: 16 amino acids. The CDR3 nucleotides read TGTGCTCTTGGGGAACCCGTTGGCTCCTACACCGATAAACTCATCTTT. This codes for CALGEPVGSYTDKLIF.

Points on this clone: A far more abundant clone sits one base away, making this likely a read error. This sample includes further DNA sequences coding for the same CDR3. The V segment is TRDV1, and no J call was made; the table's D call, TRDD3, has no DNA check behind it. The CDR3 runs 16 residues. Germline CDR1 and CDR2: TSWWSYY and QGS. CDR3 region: CALGEIRTYITDKLIF. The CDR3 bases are TGTGCTCTTGGGGAAATCAGAACGTACATCACCGATAAGCTCATCTTT.